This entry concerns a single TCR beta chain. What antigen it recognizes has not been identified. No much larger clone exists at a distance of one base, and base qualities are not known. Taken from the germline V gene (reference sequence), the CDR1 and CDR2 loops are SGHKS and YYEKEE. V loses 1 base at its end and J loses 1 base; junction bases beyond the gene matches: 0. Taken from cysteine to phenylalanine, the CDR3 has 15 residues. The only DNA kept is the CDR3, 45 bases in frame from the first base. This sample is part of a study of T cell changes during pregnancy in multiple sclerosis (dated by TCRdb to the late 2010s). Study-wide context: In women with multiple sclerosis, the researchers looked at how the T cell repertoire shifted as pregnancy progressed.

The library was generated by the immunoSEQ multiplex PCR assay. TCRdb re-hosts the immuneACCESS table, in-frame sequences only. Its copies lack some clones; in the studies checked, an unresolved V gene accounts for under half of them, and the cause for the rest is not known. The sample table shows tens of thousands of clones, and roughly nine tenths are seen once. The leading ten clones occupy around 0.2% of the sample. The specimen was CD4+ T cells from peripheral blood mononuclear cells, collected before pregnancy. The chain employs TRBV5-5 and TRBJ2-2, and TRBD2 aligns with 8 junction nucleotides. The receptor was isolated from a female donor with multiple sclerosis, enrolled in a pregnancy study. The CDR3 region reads CASSLREGNTGELFF. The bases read TGTGCCAGCAGCTTGCGGGAGGGGAACACCGGGGAGCTGTTTTTT.